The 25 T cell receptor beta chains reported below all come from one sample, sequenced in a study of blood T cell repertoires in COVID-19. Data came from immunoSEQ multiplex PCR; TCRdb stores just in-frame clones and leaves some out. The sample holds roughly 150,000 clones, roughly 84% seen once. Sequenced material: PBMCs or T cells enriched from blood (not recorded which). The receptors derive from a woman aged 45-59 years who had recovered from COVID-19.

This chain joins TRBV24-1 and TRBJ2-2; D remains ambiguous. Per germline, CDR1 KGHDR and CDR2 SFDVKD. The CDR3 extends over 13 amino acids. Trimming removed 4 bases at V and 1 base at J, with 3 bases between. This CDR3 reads CATSDQNTGELFF. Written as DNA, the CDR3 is TGTGCCACCAGTGACCAGAACACCGGGGAGCTGTTTTTT.

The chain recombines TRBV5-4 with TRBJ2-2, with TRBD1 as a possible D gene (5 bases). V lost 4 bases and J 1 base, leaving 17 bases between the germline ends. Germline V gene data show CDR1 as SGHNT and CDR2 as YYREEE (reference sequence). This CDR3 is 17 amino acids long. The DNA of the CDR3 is TGTGCCAGCAGCCCCGTTATGACCGGACAGAACACCGGGGAGCTGTTTTTT. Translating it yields CASSPVMTGQNTGELFF.

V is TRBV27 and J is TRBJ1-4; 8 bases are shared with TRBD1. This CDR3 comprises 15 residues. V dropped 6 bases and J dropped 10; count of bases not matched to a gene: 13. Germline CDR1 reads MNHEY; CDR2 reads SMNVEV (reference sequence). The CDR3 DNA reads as TGTGCCAGCAGAAAATACCGGACAGGGCTGGGAAAACTGTTTTTT. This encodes CASRKYRTGLGKLFF.

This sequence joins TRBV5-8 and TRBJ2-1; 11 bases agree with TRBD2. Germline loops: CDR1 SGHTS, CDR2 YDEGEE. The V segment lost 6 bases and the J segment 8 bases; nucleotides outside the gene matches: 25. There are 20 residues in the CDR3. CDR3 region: CASTYPRDGNSGRVLDEQFF. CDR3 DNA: TGTGCCAGCACATACCCCAGGGATGGTAATAGCGGGAGGGTGTTGGATGAGCAGTTCTTC. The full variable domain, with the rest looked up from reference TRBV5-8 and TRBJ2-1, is EAGVTQSPTHLIKTRGQQATLRCSPISGHTSVYWYQQALGLGLQFLLWYDEGEERNRGNFPPRFSGRQFPNYSSELNVNALELEDSALYLCASTYPRDGNSGRVLDEQFFGPGTRLTVL.

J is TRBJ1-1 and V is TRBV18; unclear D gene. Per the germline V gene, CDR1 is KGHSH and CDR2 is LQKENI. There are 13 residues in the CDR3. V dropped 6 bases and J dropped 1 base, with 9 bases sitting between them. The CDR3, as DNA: TGTGCCAGCTCGTTCGGAGAGAACACTGAAGCTTTCTTT. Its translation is CASSFGENTEAFF.

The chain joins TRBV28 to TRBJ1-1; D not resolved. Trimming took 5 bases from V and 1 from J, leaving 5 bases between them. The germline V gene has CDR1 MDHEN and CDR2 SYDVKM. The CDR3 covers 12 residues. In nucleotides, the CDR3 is TGTGCCAGCAGTCCGGGGAACACTGAAGCTTTCTTT. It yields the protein CASSPGNTEAFF.

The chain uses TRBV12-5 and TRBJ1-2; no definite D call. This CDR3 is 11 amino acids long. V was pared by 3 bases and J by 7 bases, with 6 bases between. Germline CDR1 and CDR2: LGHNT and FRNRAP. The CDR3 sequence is CASGLLSGYTF. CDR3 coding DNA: TGTGCTAGTGGTTTATTGAGTGGCTACACCTTC. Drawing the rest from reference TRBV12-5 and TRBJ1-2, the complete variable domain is DARVTQTPRHKVTEMGQEVTMRCQPILGHNTVFWYRQTMMQGLELLAYFRNRAPLDDSGMPKDRFSAEMPDATLATLKIQPSEPRDSAVYFCASGLLSGYTFGSGTRLTVV.

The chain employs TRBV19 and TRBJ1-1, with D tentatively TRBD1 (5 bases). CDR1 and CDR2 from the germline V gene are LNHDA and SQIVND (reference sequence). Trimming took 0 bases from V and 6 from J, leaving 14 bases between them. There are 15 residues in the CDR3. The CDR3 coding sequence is TGTGCCAGTAGTATAGATTTGAGCAGGGTCCCTGAAGCTTTCTTT. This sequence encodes CASSIDLSRVPEAFF. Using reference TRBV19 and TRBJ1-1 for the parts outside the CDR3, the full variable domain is DGGITQSPKYLFRKEGQNVTLSCEQNLNHDAMYWYRQDPGQGLRLIYYSQIVNDFQKGDIAEGYSVSREKKESFPLTVTSAQKNPTAFYLCASSIDLSRVPEAFFGQGTRLTVV.

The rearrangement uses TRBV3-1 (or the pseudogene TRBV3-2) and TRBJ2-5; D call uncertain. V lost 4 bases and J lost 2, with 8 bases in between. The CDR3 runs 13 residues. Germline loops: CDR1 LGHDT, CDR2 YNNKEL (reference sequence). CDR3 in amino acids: CASSPVLQETQYF. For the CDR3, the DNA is TGTGCCAGCAGCCCGGTATTGCAAGAGACCCAGTACTTC.

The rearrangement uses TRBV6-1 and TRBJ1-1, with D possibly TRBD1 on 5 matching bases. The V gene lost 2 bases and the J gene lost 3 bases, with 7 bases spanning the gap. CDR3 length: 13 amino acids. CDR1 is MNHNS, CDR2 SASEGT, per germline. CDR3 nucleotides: TGTGCCAGCAGTGAACAGGGATACACTGAAGCTTTCTTT. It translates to CASSEQGYTEAFF.

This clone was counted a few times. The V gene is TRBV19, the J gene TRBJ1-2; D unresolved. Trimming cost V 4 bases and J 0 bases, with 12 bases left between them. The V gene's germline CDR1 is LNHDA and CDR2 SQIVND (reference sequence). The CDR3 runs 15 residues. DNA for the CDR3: TGTGCCAGTAGTAGGCGAAGGGAGACTAACTATGGCTACACCTTC. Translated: CASSRRRETNYGYTF.

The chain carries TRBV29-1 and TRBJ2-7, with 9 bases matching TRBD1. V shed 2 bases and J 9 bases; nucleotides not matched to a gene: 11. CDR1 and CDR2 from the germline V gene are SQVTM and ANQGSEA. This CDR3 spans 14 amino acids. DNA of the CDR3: TGCAGCGTTGAAACTCCGGGACAGGGTGGGAGGCAGTACTTC. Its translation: CSVETPGQGGRQYF.

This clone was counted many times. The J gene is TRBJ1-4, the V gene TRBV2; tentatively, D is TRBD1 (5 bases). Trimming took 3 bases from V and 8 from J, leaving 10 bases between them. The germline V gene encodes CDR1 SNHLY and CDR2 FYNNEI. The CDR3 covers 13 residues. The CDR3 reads CASSEQGWEKLFF. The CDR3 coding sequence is TGTGCCAGCAGTGAGCAGGGATGGGAAAAACTGTTTTTT.

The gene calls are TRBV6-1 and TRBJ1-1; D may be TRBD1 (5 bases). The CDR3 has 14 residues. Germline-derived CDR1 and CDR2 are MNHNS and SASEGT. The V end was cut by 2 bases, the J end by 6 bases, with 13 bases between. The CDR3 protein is CASSEQGFIAEAFF. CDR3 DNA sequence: TGTGCCAGCAGTGAACAGGGATTTATCGCTGAAGCTTTCTTT.

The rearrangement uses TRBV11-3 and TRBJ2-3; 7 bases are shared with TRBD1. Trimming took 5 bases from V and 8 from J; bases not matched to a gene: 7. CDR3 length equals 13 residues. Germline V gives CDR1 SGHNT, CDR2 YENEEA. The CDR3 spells CASSADRVGTQYF. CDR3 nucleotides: TGTGCCAGCAGCGCCGACAGGGTCGGTACGCAGTATTTT.

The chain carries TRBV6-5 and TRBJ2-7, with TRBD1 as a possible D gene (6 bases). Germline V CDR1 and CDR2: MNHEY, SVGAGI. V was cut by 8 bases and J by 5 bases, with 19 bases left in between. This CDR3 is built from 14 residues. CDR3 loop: CASVAGAARNEQYF. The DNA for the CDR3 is TGTGCCAGCGTCGCAGGGGCGGCCAGAAACGAGCAGTACTTC.

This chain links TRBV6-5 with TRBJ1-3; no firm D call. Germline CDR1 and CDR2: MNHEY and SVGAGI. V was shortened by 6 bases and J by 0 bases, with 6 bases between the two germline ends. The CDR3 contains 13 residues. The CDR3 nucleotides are TGTGCCAGCAGAAGACTCTCTGGAAACACCATATATTTT. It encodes CASRRLSGNTIYF.

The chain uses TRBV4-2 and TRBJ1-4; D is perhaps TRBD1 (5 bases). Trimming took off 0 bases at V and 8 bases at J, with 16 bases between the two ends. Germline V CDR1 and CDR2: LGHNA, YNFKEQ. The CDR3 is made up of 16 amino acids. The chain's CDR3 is CASSQELSAGGEKLFF. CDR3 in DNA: TGTGCCAGCAGCCAAGAATTATCAGCCGGGGGGGAAAAACTGTTTTTT.

The CDR3 sequence is CASSAEGYGYTF. As DNA, the CDR3 is TGTGCCAGCAGCGCGGAGGGTTATGGCTACACCTTC. V is TRBV9 and J is TRBJ1-2; D remains unclear. This CDR3 spans 12 amino acids. V lost 3 bases to trimming and J lost 5 bases, with 8 bases between them. Germline CDR1 reads SGDLS; CDR2 reads YYNGEE.

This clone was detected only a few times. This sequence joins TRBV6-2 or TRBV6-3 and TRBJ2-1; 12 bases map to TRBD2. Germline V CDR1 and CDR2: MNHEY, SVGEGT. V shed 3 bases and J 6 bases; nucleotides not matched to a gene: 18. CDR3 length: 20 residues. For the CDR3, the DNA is TGTGCCAGCAGTTATCTCCGACTAGCGGGAGAAAATAGAATCAGCAATGAGCAGTTCTTC. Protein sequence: CASSYLRLAGENRISNEQFF.

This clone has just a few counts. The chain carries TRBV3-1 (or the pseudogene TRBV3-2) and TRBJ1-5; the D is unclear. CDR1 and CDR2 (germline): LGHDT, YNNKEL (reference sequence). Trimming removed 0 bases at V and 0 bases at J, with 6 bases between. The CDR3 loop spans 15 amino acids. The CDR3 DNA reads TGTGCCAGCAGCCAAGATCTCTATAGCAATCAGCCCCAGCATTTT. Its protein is CASSQDLYSNQPQHF.

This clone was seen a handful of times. CDR3 sequence (DNA): TGTGCCATCAGTGAGTTCCACAAGACCGGGGGCTACACCTTC. As protein: CAISEFHKTGGYTF. V is TRBV10-3 and J is TRBJ1-2, with no clear D. V gave up 1 base and J gave up 8 bases, with 14 bases separating them. Per the germline V gene, CDR1 is ENHRY and CDR2 is SYGVKD. The CDR3 is 14 residues long.

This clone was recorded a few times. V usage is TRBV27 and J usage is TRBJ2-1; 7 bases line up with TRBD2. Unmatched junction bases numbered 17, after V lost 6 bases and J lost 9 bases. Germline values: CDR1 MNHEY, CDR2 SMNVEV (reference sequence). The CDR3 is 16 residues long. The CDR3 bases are TGTGCCAGCAGCTTCTTTCCGGGACTATATCCTACTGAGCAGTTCTTC. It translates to CASSFFPGLYPTEQFF.

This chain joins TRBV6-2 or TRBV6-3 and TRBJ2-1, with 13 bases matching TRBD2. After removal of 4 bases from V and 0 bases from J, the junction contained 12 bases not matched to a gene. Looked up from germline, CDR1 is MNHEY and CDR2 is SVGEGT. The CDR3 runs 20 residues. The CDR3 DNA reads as TGTGCCAGCAGTTCCGCACCGGGACTAGCGGGGTATAGCTCCTACAATGAGCAGTTCTTC. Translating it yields CASSSAPGLAGYSSYNEQFF.

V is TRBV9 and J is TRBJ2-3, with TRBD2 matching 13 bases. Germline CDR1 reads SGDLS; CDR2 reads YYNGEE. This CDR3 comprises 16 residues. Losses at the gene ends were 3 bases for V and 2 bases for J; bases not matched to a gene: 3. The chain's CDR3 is CASSAGTSGVTDTQYF. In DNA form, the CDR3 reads TGTGCCAGCAGCGCTGGGACTAGCGGGGTCACAGATACGCAGTATTTT.